This passage covers 28 T cell receptor beta chains from one sample sequenced in a study of T cell responses to AZD1222 COVID-19 vaccine. Some clones are missing from TCRdb's copy, which holds only in-frame ones; the method was immunoSEQ multiplex PCR. The repertoire holds some 130,000 clones, about 90% seen once, with about 2.1% in the top ten. The sample here was peripheral blood, taken 28 days after the second AZD1222 dose. The receptors derive from an adult who received the AZD1222 COVID-19 vaccine.

V and J are TRBV4-3 and TRBJ1-1, with TRBD1 identical over 9 bases. The CDR3 runs to 16 residues. Germline CDR1 reads LGHNA; CDR2 reads YSLEER. V lost 4 bases to trimming and J lost 0 bases; unmatched junction nucleotides: 6. The CDR3 reads CASSPGQGPLNTEAFF. The CDR3 DNA reads as TGCGCCAGCAGCCCCGGACAGGGGCCACTGAACACTGAAGCTTTCTTT.

With respect to this clone: The same CDR3 is also encoded by other DNA sequences in this sample. This rearrangement joins TRBV2 to TRBJ2-1, with no clear D. V shed 6 bases and J shed 2 bases, with 2 bases lying between them. Germline-derived CDR1 and CDR2 are SNHLY and FYNNEI. This CDR3 is 11 amino acids long. In DNA, the CDR3 is TGTGCCAGCAGAGCCTACAATGAGCAGTTCTTC. The encoded protein is CASRAYNEQFF.

The chain combines TRBV6-5 with TRBJ2-1; 11 nucleotides align to TRBD2. After removal of 4 bases from V and 6 bases from J, the junction contained 2 bases not matched to a gene. The V gene's germline CDR1 is MNHEY and CDR2 SVGAGI. The CDR3 sequence is 14 residues long. CDR3 nucleotide sequence: TGTGCCAGCAGTTGGCTAGCGGGAGGCAATGAGCAGTTCTTC. It is translated as CASSWLAGGNEQFF.

The chain combines TRBV25-1 with TRBJ1-4; possible D gene TRBD1, 6 bases. V was shortened by 2 bases and J by 8 bases, with 12 bases between the two germline ends. The CDR3 length is 14 residues. The V gene's germline CDR1 is MGHDK and CDR2 SYGVNS. As DNA, the CDR3 is TGTGCCAGCAGTGAAGGAGGGGGGCTCGAAAAACTGTTTTTT. Protein: CASSEGGGLEKLFF.

The rearrangement joins TRBV30 to TRBJ1-4; tentative D call: TRBD1 (6 bases). The CDR3 loop spans 14 amino acids. The V gene lost 2 bases and the J gene lost 4 bases, with 11 bases spanning the gap. Germline loops: CDR1 GTSNPN, CDR2 SVGIG (reference sequence). CDR3 region: CAWSHDRYNEKLFF. In DNA form, the CDR3 reads TGTGCCTGGAGTCATGACAGGTATAATGAAAAACTGTTTTTT.

The rearrangement links TRBV12-3 or TRBV12-4 to TRBJ1-5; 7 bases map to TRBD1. The CDR3 has 13 residues. Trimming at V came to 6 bases and at J to 7 bases, leaving 6 bases not matched to a gene. The DNA of the CDR3 is TGTGCCAGCAGCAACAGGGGACGGCAGCCCCAGCATTTT. Amino acid sequence: CASSNRGRQPQHF.

The chain links TRBV11-3 to TRBJ2-7, with TRBD2 matching over 10 bases. The CDR3 spans 18 residues. V shed 8 bases, J shed 1 base, and the junction held 17 bases outside the gene matches. Germline CDR1 and CDR2: SGHNT and YENEEA. In nucleotides, the CDR3 is TGTGCCAGCGCGTTCCCCCCCCTCCTAGCGGGAGCTTCCTACGAGCAGTACGTC. Translation gives CASAFPPLLAGASYEQYV.

This chain links TRBV5-1 with TRBJ2-3; D may correspond to TRBD1 or TRBD2 (5 bases each). This CDR3 contains 13 residues. The ends were cut back, 4 bases at V and 6 bases at J, with 12 bases in the middle. Germline CDR1 and CDR2: SGHRS and YFSETQ. CDR3 residues: CASSPLEGDTQYF. The CDR3 coding sequence is TGCGCCAGCAGCCCACTCGAGGGGGATACGCAGTATTTT.

J is TRBJ1-2 and V is TRBV14; D not resolved. Trimming stripped 1 base from V and 4 bases from J, with 10 bases between. Germline values: CDR1 SGHDN, CDR2 FVKESK. The CDR3 contains 14 residues. CDR3 in amino acids: CASSQVGFGYGYTF. The CDR3 DNA reads as TGTGCCAGCAGCCAAGTAGGGTTCGGCTATGGCTACACCTTC.

The chain joins TRBV2 to TRBJ2-1, with 10 positions matching TRBD2. There are 15 residues in the CDR3. With V trimmed by 10 bases and J by 9 bases, 15 bases remained unmatched. CDR1 and CDR2 from the germline V gene are SNHLY and FYNNEI. CDR3 in amino acids: CATSSGGEGLAEQFF. The CDR3 bases are TGTGCCACCTCTAGCGGGGGAGAGGGGCTTGCTGAGCAGTTCTTC. The full variable domain, its missing parts supplied by reference TRBV2 and TRBJ2-1, is EPEVTQTPSHQVTQMGQEVILRCVPISNHLYFYWYRQILGQKVEFLVSFYNNEISEKSEIFDDQFSVERPDGSNFTLKIRSTKLEDSAMYFCATSSGGEGLAEQFFGPGTRLTVL.

The genes are TRBV3-1 (or the pseudogene TRBV3-2) and TRBJ1-6; D might be TRBD1 (6 bases). The V end was cut by 3 bases, the J end by 4 bases, with 10 bases between. This CDR3 has 15 residues. CDR1 and CDR2 (germline): LGHDT, YNNKEL (reference sequence). The CDR3 sequence: CASSQNREYNSPLHF. The CDR3 nucleotides are TGTGCCAGCAGCCAGAACAGGGAATATAATTCACCCCTCCACTTT.

V and J are TRBV5-1 and TRBJ1-1; 8 bases are shared with TRBD1. CDR3 length equals 14 residues. Germline V lookup: CDR1 SGHRS, CDR2 YFSETQ. J lost 3 bases, V lost 4 bases, and 5 bases had no gene match. Here the CDR3 DNA reads TGCGCCAGCAGCCCACAGGGGGGAGACACTGAAGCTTTCTTT. Translation gives CASSPQGGDTEAFF.

This clone was detected only a few times. Additional DNA sequences in this sample encode the identical CDR3. The V gene is TRBV6-2 or TRBV6-3, the J gene TRBJ1-5, with 9 positions matching TRBD1. Trimming took 6 bases from V and 3 from J; bases not matched to a gene: 6. Germline loops: CDR1 MNHEY, CDR2 SVGEGT. The CDR3 sequence is 15 residues long. The CDR3 sequence is CASSPTGGDNQPQHF. CDR3 in DNA: TGTGCCAGCAGCCCGACAGGGGGAGACAATCAGCCCCAGCATTTT.

This chain uses TRBV6-5 with TRBJ1-4; weak D call: TRBD1 (5 bases). Trimming cost V 8 bases and J 7 bases, with 14 bases left between them. Per the germline V gene, CDR1 is MNHEY and CDR2 is SVGAGI. This CDR3 region has 13 residues. CDR3 amino acids: CASGAAGSEKLFF. For the CDR3, the DNA is TGTGCCAGCGGGGCTGCCGGGAGTGAAAAACTGTTTTTT.

This rearrangement joins TRBV30 to TRBJ2-7, with TRBD1 matching over 8 bases. This CDR3 comprises 13 residues. The junction had 6 bases not matched to a gene; V was cut back by 2 bases and J by 6 bases. CDR1 GTSNPN and CDR2 SVGIG come from the germline V gene (reference sequence). The CDR3 here is CAWSWDRLGEQYV. The CDR3 DNA is TGTGCCTGGAGTTGGGACAGGCTAGGCGAGCAGTACGTC.

The chain recombines TRBV23-1 with TRBJ1-3; the D is unclear. TRBV23-1 is placed among ORFs of uncertain function. The CDR3 sequence is 15 residues long. Trimming removed 7 bases at V and 0 bases at J, with 13 bases between. For the CDR3, the DNA is TGCGCCAGCACCCCCCAAGGGCCCTCTGGAAACACCATATATTTT. Its translation: CASTPQGPSGNTIYF.

This clone was counted a few times. The chain couples TRBV20-1 to TRBJ1-2; 7 bases match TRBD1. Germline V gene lookup returns CDR1 DFQATT and CDR2 SNEGSKA (reference sequence). The CDR3 runs 11 residues. Trimming at V came to 5 bases and at J to 8 bases, leaving 5 bases not matched to a gene. The CDR3 reads CSAPGGVGYTF. As DNA, the CDR3 is TGCAGTGCTCCAGGGGGGGTAGGCTACACCTTC.

The V call is TRBV9, the J call TRBJ1-2; D gene ambiguous. Deletions cut 3 bases from V and 8 bases from J, with 14 bases between. Germline assignment: CDR1 SGDLS and CDR2 YYNGEE. The CDR3 spans 13 residues. Written as DNA, the CDR3 is TGTGCCAGCAGCGGATCCCTAGGGTCGGGCTACACCTTC. Translating it yields CASSGSLGSGYTF.

The genes are TRBV7-2 and TRBJ2-1; 9 positions agree with TRBD2. Germline V lookup: CDR1 SGHTA, CDR2 FQGNSA. CDR3 length: 16 amino acids. The junction had 5 bases not matched to a gene; V was cut back by 1 base and J by 4 bases. CDR3 sequence reads: CASSLDSGRRYNEQFF. CDR3 in DNA: TGTGCCAGCAGCTTAGACAGCGGGAGGAGATACAATGAGCAGTTCTTC.

This clone occurred once. The V gene is TRBV9, the J gene TRBJ2-5; tentative D call: TRBD2 (6 bases). The V gene lost 0 bases and the J gene lost 2 bases, with 14 bases spanning the gap. Germline CDR1 reads SGDLS; CDR2 reads YYNGEE. CDR3 length equals 16 residues. CDR3 in DNA: TGTGCCAGCAGCGTAGCTGGCAGTGCGGGACAAGAGACCCAGTACTTC. Its translation is CASSVAGSAGQETQYF.

The chain combines TRBV6-5 with TRBJ1-2; D remains unclear. The germline V gene encodes CDR1 MNHEY and CDR2 SVGAGI. Trimming took 6 bases from V and 0 from J, leaving 14 bases between them. The CDR3 is 15 amino acids. CDR3 sequence (DNA): TGTGCCAGCAGGGGGAACCGCTATGCTAACTATGGCTACACCTTC. This sequence encodes CASRGNRYANYGYTF.

This chain links TRBV5-1 with TRBJ2-1; the match to TRBD2 covers 10 bases. The V gene's germline CDR1 is SGHRS and CDR2 YFSETQ. J was trimmed by 1 base and V by 4 bases; bases with no gene match: 11. The CDR3 sequence is 18 residues long. The CDR3 protein is CASSGVAGGPVSYNEQFF. CDR3 coding DNA: TGCGCCAGCAGCGGGGTAGCGGGGGGCCCTGTATCCTACAATGAGCAGTTCTTC.

The gene calls are TRBV6-4 and TRBJ2-1; the match to TRBD2 covers 9 bases. CDR3 length: 16 amino acids. Trimming removed 1 base from V and 4 bases from J; junction bases left unmatched: 5. Germline V gene sequence: CDR1 MRHNA, CDR2 SNTAGT. The CDR3 sequence is CASSDLGGGEYNEQFF. The CDR3 DNA reads TGTGCCAGCAGTGACTTGGGCGGGGGGGAGTACAATGAGCAGTTCTTC.

The chain employs TRBV14 and TRBJ1-4; D is undetermined. This CDR3 region has 14 residues. Trimming removed 4 bases at V and 0 bases at J, with 6 bases between. In germline, CDR1 is SGHDN, CDR2 FVKESK. CDR3 in DNA: TGTGCCAGCAGCCTTAGCCCAACTAATGAAAAACTGTTTTTT. It codes for CASSLSPTNEKLFF.

The chain uses TRBV24-1 and TRBJ2-2, with D perhaps matching TRBD2 (7 bases). V gave up 7 bases and J gave up 0 bases, with 17 bases separating them. This CDR3 contains 17 residues. Germline assignment: CDR1 KGHDR and CDR2 SFDVKD. The CDR3 region is CATSPGGGGANTGELFF. CDR3 sequence (DNA): TGTGCCACCAGCCCCGGGGGCGGGGGAGCGAACACCGGGGAGCTGTTTTTT.

The chain couples TRBV10-3 to TRBJ2-3; 12 bases align to TRBD2. Germline V CDR1 and CDR2: ENHRY, SYGVKD. CDR3 length: 16 amino acids. V lost 6 bases to trimming and J lost 0 bases; unmatched junction nucleotides: 4. DNA for the CDR3: TGTGCCATCAGACCTGGACTAGCGGGAAGCACAGATACGCAGTATTTT. Its translation: CAIRPGLAGSTDTQYF.

The rearrangement links TRBV10-3 to TRBJ2-5, with TRBD1 identical over 7 bases. CDR1 and CDR2 (germline): ENHRY, SYGVKD. Trimming cost V 10 bases and J 7 bases; bases outside gene matches: 15. The CDR3 contains 14 residues. CDR3 residues: CATRDRVDSGTQYF. The CDR3 region has the DNA TGTGCCACCAGAGACAGGGTAGATTCGGGGACCCAGTACTTC.

V and J are TRBV30 and TRBJ1-1; 9 bases map to TRBD1. J lost 5 bases, V lost 5 bases, and 12 bases had no gene match. Per the germline V gene, CDR1 is GTSNPN and CDR2 is SVGIG (reference sequence). The CDR3 extends over 15 amino acids. CDR3 sequence (DNA): TGTGCCTGGGGAGGGCAAGGGACAGGGATAACTGAAGCTTTCTTT. This sequence encodes CAWGGQGTGITEAFF.